This T cell receptor beta chain was documented in a study of early T cells in non-severe SARS-CoV-2 infection. For the study at large: Sequenced material consisted of bulk RNA (from unsorted whole blood), and chains were unpaired.

The CDR3 sequence is 15 residues long. Germline V gives CDR1 SEHNR, CDR2 FQNEAQ (reference sequence). V was pared by 1 base and J by 0 bases, with 10 bases between. Study outcomes and limitations: VDJdb-based matching was biased toward anti-spike CD8 responses and missed private and CD4 specificities.

The TCR library protocol was used to attach unique molecular identifiers. These identifiers were attached to individual cDNA molecules. TCRdb analysed the 5' RACE reads with MiXCR anew, one entry per CDR3 protein. The data contain tens of thousands of distinct CDR3 sequences, around 17% of them singletons. About this clonotype: Its antigen remains unidentified.

The sequenced sample was whole blood, obtained at baseline. This clonotype was sampled from an adult who was a healthcare worker with PCR-confirmed SARS-CoV-2 infection or an uninfected control (not recorded which). The chain couples TRBV7-9 to TRBJ2-7, with unresolved D. The CDR3, as DNA: TGTGCCAGCAGCTTAGAGCCGGCGGTCTCCTACGAGCAGTACTTC. Its translation: CASSLEPAVSYEQYF.